The 21 T cell receptor beta chains below come from one sample, sequenced in a study of vaccination effects on CD4 cells after COVID-19. Using viral peptide pools, the ViraFEST assay grew out antigen-specific CD4+ T cells prior to sequencing. Cells that had been cultured for 9 to 10 days were the source of isolated CD4+ T cells. All vaccine recipients tested negative for nucleocapsid antibodies and had never contracted SARS-CoV-2 infection. The antigens of these receptors remain unknown. Clones were sequenced by immunoSEQ multiplex PCR, and TCRdb holds only the in-frame ones, with some missing. The table records some 30,000 clones, under 75% of them present only once. Source: CD4+ T cells from PBMCs cultured with SARS-CoV-2 spike peptides, taken before COVID-19 vaccination. The receptors were gathered from a human donor who received a COVID-19 vaccine.

The rearrangement joins TRBV20-1 to TRBJ2-1, with D possibly being TRBD2 (6 bases). This CDR3 has 13 residues. Germline CDR1 is DFQATT and CDR2 is SNEGSKA (reference sequence). Trimming stripped 3 bases from V and 4 bases from J, with 10 bases between. In nucleotides, the CDR3 is TGCAGTGCTAGTCGGGCGGGATACAATGAGCAGTTCTTC. As protein: CSASRAGYNEQFF.

J is TRBJ1-1 and V is TRBV2; D ambiguous. Trimming shortened V by 7 bases and J by 1 base, and 10 bases separated the two germline ends. CDR1 and CDR2 (germline): SNHLY, FYNNEI. The CDR3 spans 13 residues. The DNA of the CDR3 is TGTGCCAGCAACCTTAACGAGAACACTGAAGCTTTCTTT. It is translated as CASNLNENTEAFF.

This chain links TRBV6-4 with TRBJ2-6, with D tentatively TRBD1 (5 bases). Germline CDR1 and CDR2: MRHNA and SNTAGT. Trimming stripped 2 bases from V and 3 bases from J, with 8 bases between. The CDR3 is 15 residues long. The CDR3 is CASSDGAGGANVLTF. CDR3 sequence (DNA): TGTGCCAGCAGTGACGGGGCTGGTGGGGCCAACGTCCTGACTTTC.

This chain links TRBV6-2 or TRBV6-3 with TRBJ2-7; TRBD2 aligns across 7 bases. The V segment lost 1 base and the J segment 3 bases; nucleotides outside the gene matches: 6. The CDR3 is 15 amino acids. The germline gives CDR1 MNHEY, CDR2 SVGEGT. The CDR3: CASSYWEGGFYEQYF. For the CDR3, the DNA is TGTGCCAGCAGTTACTGGGAGGGAGGGTTCTACGAGCAGTACTTC.

This clone was observed a handful of times. This chain joins TRBV7-9 and TRBJ2-2; D call uncertain. The CDR3 extends over 13 amino acids. Germline CDR1 SEHNR, CDR2 FQNEAQ (reference sequence). Trimming stripped 3 bases from V and 10 bases from J, with 12 bases between. The CDR3 coding sequence is TGTGCCAGCAGCTTTGGGGATAGTTCGGAGCTGTTTTTT. Translation: CASSFGDSSELFF.

This clone was picked up a small number of times. The chain is built from TRBV11-2 and TRBJ1-1, with 8 bases identical to TRBD1. V lost 0 bases to trimming and J lost 3 bases; unmatched junction nucleotides: 12. The CDR3 totals 18 residues. From germline, CDR1 is SGHAT and CDR2 FQNNGV. The CDR3: CASSLEGWTGLRDTEAFF. Written as DNA, the CDR3 is TGTGCCAGCAGCTTAGAGGGCTGGACAGGGCTGAGGGACACTGAAGCTTTCTTT.

The sample holds one count of this clone. The sample has other DNA sequences that encode this CDR3 too. The chain has TRBV5-1 and TRBJ1-2, with 7 bases fitting TRBD1. The V gene end was trimmed by 0 bases and the J gene end by 2 bases; junction bases not matched to a gene: 1. Germline V gene lookup returns CDR1 SGHRS and CDR2 YFSETQ. This CDR3 has 14 amino acids. The CDR3: CASSLETGNYGYTF. CDR3 in DNA: TGCGCCAGCAGCTTGGAGACAGGGAACTATGGCTACACCTTC.

The chain employs TRBV18 and TRBJ1-2, with TRBD1 matching over 7 bases. CDR1 KGHSH and CDR2 LQKENI come from the germline V gene. After removal of 3 bases from V and 4 bases from J, the junction contained 5 bases not matched to a gene. This CDR3 has 14 residues. As DNA, the CDR3 is TGTGCCAGCTCACCGAGCGGACAGGTCTATGGCTACACCTTC. Its protein is CASSPSGQVYGYTF.

This chain links TRBV27 with TRBJ2-2; 7 nucleotides line up with TRBD1. Losses at the gene ends were 6 bases for V and 0 bases for J; bases not matched to a gene: 13. Per germline, CDR1 MNHEY and CDR2 SMNVEV (reference sequence). The CDR3 is 18 amino acids. CDR3 amino acids: CASRPSLGQGANTGELFF. The CDR3 coding sequence is TGTGCCAGCAGACCTAGTTTGGGCCAGGGGGCGAACACCGGGGAGCTGTTTTTT.

J is TRBJ2-1 and V is TRBV5-6, with 9 positions matching TRBD2. J lost 8 bases, V lost 1 base, and 10 bases had no gene match. Germline CDR1 and CDR2: SGHDT and YYEEEE. This CDR3 spans 16 amino acids. The CDR3 loop reads CASSLFGSGSYYEQFF. DNA of the CDR3: TGTGCCAGCAGCTTGTTCGGTAGCGGGAGTTATTATGAGCAGTTCTTC.

This clone was counted between two and nine times. This chain joins TRBV11-2 and TRBJ2-1; D not resolved. Germline lookup yields CDR1 SGHAT and CDR2 FQNNGV. Trimming left V 1 base short and J 3 bases short, with 7 bases between. This CDR3 has 14 residues. The CDR3: CASSLGVLYNEQFF. DNA for the CDR3: TGTGCCAGCAGCTTAGGTGTGCTCTACAATGAGCAGTTCTTC.

This clone was counted between two and nine times. The chain joins TRBV29-1 to TRBJ2-1; the D gene is possibly TRBD2 (5 bases). CDR3 length: 13 residues. Trimming removed 3 bases from V and 10 bases from J, with 16 bases in between. CDR1 is SQVTM and CDR2 is ANQGSEA in the germline V gene. CDR3 sequence reads: CSVESTQRAEQFF. CDR3 DNA: TGCAGCGTTGAGTCCACCCAGAGGGCGGAGCAGTTCTTC.

In its sample, this clone was seen a few times. The gene calls are TRBV18 and TRBJ1-2; D unresolved. V lost 4 bases to trimming and J lost 0 bases, with 12 bases between them. This CDR3 is built from 15 residues. The germline V gene has CDR1 KGHSH and CDR2 LQKENI. DNA of the CDR3: TGTGCCAGCTCACAATCGGCGTTAGCTAACTATGGCTACACCTTC. Translation gives CASSQSALANYGYTF.

The DNA for the CDR3 is TGTGCCAGCAGCTCCGCCCGGCGTTCCAATGAGCAGTTCTTC. Protein: CASSSARRSNEQFF. V is TRBV11-3 and J is TRBJ2-1, with unresolved D. Trimming removed 4 bases from V and 6 bases from J, with 13 bases in between. The length of the CDR3 is 14 residues. The germline CDR1 and CDR2 sequences are SGHNT and YENEEA. Using reference TRBV11-3 and TRBJ2-1 for the parts outside the CDR3, the full variable domain is EAGVVQSPRYKIIEKKQPVAFWCNPISGHNTLYWYLQNLGQGPELLIRYENEEAVDDSQLPKDRFSAERLKGVDSTLKIQPAELGDSAVYLCASSSARRSNEQFFGPGTRLTVL.

The V and J genes are TRBV7-9 and TRBJ1-2, with a tentative D call TRBD1 (5 bases). The CDR3 consists of 18 residues. CDR1 is SEHNR, CDR2 FQNEAQ, per germline (reference sequence). The V and J ends lost 5 bases and 0 bases respectively, with 22 bases between them. The CDR3 reads CASSADLLTASSNYGYTF. CDR3 sequence (DNA): TGTGCCAGCAGCGCCGACTTATTGACAGCGTCTTCTAACTATGGCTACACCTTC.

The rearrangement links TRBV5-1 to TRBJ2-1; TRBD2 matches at 11 bases. The CDR3 sequence is 15 residues long. After removal of 0 bases from V and 6 bases from J, the junction contained 2 bases not matched to a gene. Germline values: CDR1 SGHRS, CDR2 YFSETQ. Here the CDR3 reads CASSLELAGVNEQFF. The CDR3 DNA reads TGCGCCAGCAGCTTGGAACTAGCGGGGGTCAATGAGCAGTTCTTC.

The chain is built from TRBV21-1 and TRBJ1-2; whether TRBD1, the table's D call, matches the DNA was not checked. TRBV21-1 is termed a pseudogene. The CDR3 runs 16 residues. The CDR3 DNA is TGTGCCAGCAGCAAAGCGGGCAGACCCTCTAACTATGGCTACACCTTC. Its protein is CASSKAGRPSNYGYTF.

This clone has only a few counts. The chain links TRBV3-1 (or the pseudogene TRBV3-2) to TRBJ1-4; a possible D gene is TRBD1 (5 bases). Germline V gives CDR1 LGHDT, CDR2 YNNKEL (reference sequence). V lost 2 bases and J lost 4, with 11 bases in between. The CDR3 has 15 amino acids. CDR3 protein: CASSQTSQGNEKLFF. The DNA of the CDR3 is TGTGCCAGCAGCCAAACAAGTCAGGGTAATGAAAAACTGTTTTTT.

The V call is TRBV5-4, the J call TRBJ2-5; D not resolved. Germline V gene sequence: CDR1 SGHNT, CDR2 YYREEE (reference sequence). The germline V and J ends were trimmed by 0 bases and 1 base, with 4 bases remaining between them. This CDR3 comprises 13 residues. The CDR3 here is CASSLAFQETQYF. The CDR3 nucleotides are TGTGCCAGCAGCTTGGCCTTCCAAGAGACCCAGTACTTC.

The genes are TRBV5-6 and TRBJ1-2; D is perhaps TRBD1 (5 bases). The CDR3 runs to 14 residues. Germline V gene lookup returns CDR1 SGHDT and CDR2 YYEEEE. The V and J ends lost 0 bases and 4 bases respectively, with 10 bases between them. CDR3 DNA: TGTGCCAGCAGCTTGGGACAGTCCTTCTATGGCTACACCTTC. It codes for CASSLGQSFYGYTF.

This sequence joins TRBV2 and TRBJ2-3; 10 bases are shared with TRBD2. CDR1 SNHLY and CDR2 FYNNEI come from the germline V gene. V gave up 10 bases and J gave up 1 base; unmatched junction bases: 14. The CDR3 contains 17 residues. CDR3 protein: CATRGLAVFAGTDTQYF. The CDR3 DNA is TGTGCCACCCGAGGACTAGCGGTATTCGCGGGCACAGATACGCAGTATTTT. Based on the CDR3 plus reference TRBV2 and TRBJ2-3, the full variable domain is EPEVTQTPSHQVTQMGQEVILRCVPISNHLYFYWYRQILGQKVEFLVSFYNNEISEKSEIFDDQFSVERPDGSNFTLKIRSTKLEDSAMYFCATRGLAVFAGTDTQYFGPGTRLTVL.